This T cell receptor (beta chain) was documented in a study of cytomegalovirus exposure and HLA in healthy donors. Primers included in the PCR were 60 Vbeta and 13 Jbeta primers. Assay used: immunoSEQ multiplex PCR; TCRdb lists only in-frame clones, some missing. The profile shows around 170,000 clones, less than 80% of them singletons. The sample was PBMCs. The clonotype comes from a woman aged 40-49 years in good health and CMV-seronegative.

The CDR3 loop reads CASSTGPGELFF. In nucleotides, the CDR3 is TGTGCCAGCAGCACAGGGCCCGGGGAGCTGTTTTTT. The V and J genes are TRBV6-6 and TRBJ2-2, with TRBD1 as a possible D gene (6 bases). Per germline, CDR1 MNHNY and CDR2 SVGAGI (reference sequence). This CDR3 region has 12 residues. Trimming left V 6 bases short and J 6 bases short, with 8 bases between.